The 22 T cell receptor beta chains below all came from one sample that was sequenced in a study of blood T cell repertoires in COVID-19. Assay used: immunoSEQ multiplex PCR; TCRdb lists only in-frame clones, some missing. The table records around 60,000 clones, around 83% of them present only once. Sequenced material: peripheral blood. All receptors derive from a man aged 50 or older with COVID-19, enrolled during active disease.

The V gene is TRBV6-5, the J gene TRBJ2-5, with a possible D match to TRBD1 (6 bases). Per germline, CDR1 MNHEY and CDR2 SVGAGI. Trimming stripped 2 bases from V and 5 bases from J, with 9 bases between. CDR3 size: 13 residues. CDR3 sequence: CASSYDRLETQYF. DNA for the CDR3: TGTGCCAGCAGTTACGACAGGCTGGAGACCCAGTACTTC.

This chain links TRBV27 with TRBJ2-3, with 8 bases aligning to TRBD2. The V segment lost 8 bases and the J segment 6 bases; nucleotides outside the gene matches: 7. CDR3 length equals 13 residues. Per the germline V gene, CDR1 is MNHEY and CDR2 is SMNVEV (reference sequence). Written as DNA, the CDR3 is TGTGCCAGCCTCAAGCGGGGGACCGATACGCAGTATTTT. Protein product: CASLKRGTDTQYF.

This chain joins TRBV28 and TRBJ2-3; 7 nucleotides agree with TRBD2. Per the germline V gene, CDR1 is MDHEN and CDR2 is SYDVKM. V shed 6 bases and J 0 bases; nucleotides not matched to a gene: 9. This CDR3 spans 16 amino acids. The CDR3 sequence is CASSGSSGASTDTQYF. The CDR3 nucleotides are TGTGCCAGCAGCGGCTCTAGCGGTGCTAGCACAGATACGCAGTATTTT.

The CDR3: CAWTDYYNSPLHF. The CDR3 DNA reads as TGTGCCTGGACAGATTATTATAATTCACCCCTCCACTTT. The rearrangement links TRBV30 to TRBJ1-6; D gene ambiguous. The CDR3 has 13 amino acids. Trimming shortened V by 4 bases and J by 4 bases, and 8 bases separated the two germline ends. Germline V gene lookup returns CDR1 GTSNPN and CDR2 SVGIG (reference sequence).

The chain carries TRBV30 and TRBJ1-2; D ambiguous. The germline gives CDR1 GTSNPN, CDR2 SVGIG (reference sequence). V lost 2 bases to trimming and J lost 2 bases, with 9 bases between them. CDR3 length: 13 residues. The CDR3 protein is CAWSNGGNYGYTF. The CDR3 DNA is TGTGCCTGGAGTAACGGAGGGAACTATGGCTACACCTTC.

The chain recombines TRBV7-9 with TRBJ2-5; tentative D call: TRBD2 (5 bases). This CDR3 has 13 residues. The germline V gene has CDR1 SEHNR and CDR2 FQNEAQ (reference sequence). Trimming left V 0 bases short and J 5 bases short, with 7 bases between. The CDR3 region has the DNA TGTGCCAGCAGCTTAGCGGGCGGGGAGACCCAGTACTTC. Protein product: CASSLAGGETQYF.

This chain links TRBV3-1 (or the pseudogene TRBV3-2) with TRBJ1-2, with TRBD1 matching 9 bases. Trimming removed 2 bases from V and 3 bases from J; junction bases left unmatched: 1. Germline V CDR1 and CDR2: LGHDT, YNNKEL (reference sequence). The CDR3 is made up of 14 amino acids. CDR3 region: CASSQRTGDYGYTF. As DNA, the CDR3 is TGTGCCAGCAGCCAAAGGACAGGGGACTATGGCTACACCTTC.

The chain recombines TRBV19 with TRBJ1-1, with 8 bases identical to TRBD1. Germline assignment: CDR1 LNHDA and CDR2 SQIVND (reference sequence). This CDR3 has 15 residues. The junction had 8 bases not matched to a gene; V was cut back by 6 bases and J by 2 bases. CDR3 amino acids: CASSPRGQVNTEAFF. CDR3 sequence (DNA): TGTGCCAGTAGCCCGAGGGGACAGGTAAACACTGAAGCTTTCTTT.

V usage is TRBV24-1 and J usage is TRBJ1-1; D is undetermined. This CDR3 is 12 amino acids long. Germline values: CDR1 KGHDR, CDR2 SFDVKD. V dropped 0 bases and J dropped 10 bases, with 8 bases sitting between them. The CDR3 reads CATSDLGRPAFF. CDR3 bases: TGTGCCACCAGTGATTTGGGGAGGCCAGCTTTCTTT.

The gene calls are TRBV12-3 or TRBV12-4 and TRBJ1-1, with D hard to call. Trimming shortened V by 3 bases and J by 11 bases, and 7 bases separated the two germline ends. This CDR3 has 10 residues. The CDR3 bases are TGTGCCAGCAGTTTTGAGGTGGCTTTCTTT. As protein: CASSFEVAFF.

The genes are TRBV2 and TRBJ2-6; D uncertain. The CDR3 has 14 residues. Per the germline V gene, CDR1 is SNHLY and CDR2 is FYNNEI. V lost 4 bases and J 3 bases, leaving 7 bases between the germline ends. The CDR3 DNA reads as TGTGCCAGCAGTGCGGGTTTTGGGGCCAACGTCCTGACTTTC. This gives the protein CASSAGFGANVLTF.

CDR3 sequence: CASSPWGLGVHEQYF. As DNA, the CDR3 is TGTGCCAGCAGCCCCTGGGGACTAGGTGTCCACGAGCAGTACTTC. V and J are TRBV4-2 and TRBJ2-7, with 8 positions matching TRBD2. V trimming: 4 bases; J trimming: 5 bases; junction bases outside the gene matches: 10. The CDR3 runs to 15 residues. Germline loops: CDR1 LGHNA, CDR2 YNFKEQ.

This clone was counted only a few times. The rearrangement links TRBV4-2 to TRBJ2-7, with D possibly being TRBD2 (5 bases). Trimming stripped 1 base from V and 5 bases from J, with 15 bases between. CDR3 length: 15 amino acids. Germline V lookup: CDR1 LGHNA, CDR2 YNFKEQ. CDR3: CASSQGLAESHEQYF. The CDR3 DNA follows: TGTGCCAGCAGCCAAGGGCTAGCTGAGTCCCACGAGCAGTACTTC.

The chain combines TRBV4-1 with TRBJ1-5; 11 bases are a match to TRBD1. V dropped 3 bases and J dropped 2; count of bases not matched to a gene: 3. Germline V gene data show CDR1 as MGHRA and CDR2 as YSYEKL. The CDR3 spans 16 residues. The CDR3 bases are TGCGCCAGCAGCCAGGGGACAGGGGGAGGCAATCAGCCCCAGCATTTT. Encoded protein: CASSQGTGGGNQPQHF.

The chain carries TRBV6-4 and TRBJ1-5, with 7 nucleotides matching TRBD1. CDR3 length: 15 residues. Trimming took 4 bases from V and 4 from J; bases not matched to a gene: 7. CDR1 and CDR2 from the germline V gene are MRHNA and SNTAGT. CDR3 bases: TGTGCCAGCAGTGTCACCGCAGGGGGGAATCAGCCCCAGCATTTT. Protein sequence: CASSVTAGGNQPQHF.

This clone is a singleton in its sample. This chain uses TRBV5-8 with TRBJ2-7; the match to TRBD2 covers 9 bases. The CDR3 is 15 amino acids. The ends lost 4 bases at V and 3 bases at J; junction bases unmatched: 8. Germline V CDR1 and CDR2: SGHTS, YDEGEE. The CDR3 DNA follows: TGTGCCAGCAGCCGGGGACTAGCATCTGACTACGAGCAGTACTTC. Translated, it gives CASSRGLASDYEQYF. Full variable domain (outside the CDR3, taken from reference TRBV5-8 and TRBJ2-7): EAGVTQSPTHLIKTRGQQATLRCSPISGHTSVYWYQQALGLGLQFLLWYDEGEERNRGNFPPRFSGRQFPNYSSELNVNALELEDSALYLCASSRGLASDYEQYFGPGTRLTVT.

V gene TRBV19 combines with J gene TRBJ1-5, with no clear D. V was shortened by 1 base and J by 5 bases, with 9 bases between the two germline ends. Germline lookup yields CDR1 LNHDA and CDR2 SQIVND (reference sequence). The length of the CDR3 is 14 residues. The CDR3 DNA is TGTGCCAGTAGTATAGGGCCCCCTTATCAGCCCCAGCATTTT. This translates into CASSIGPPYQPQHF.

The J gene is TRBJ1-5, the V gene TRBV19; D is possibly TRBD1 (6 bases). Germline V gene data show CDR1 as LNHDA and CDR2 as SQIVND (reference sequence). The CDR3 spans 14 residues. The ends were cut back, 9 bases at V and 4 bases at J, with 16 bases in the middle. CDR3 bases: TGTGCCAGCGGCTTCGGAGGACAGAATCAGCCCCAGCATTTT. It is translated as CASGFGGQNQPQHF.

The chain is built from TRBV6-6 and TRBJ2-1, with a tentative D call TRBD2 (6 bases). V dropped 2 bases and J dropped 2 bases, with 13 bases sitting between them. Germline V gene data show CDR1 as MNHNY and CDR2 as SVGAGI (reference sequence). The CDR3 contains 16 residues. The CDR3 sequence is CASSYPRRGTYNEQFF. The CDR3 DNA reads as TGTGCCAGCAGTTACCCCAGGCGGGGCACCTACAATGAGCAGTTCTTC.

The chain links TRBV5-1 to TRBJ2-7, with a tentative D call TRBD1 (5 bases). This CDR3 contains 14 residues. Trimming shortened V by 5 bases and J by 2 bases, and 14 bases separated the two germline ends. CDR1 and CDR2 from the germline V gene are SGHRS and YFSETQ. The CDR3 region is CASRSAAGTYEQYF. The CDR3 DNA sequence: TGCGCCAGCAGGTCCGCCGCAGGGACCTACGAGCAGTACTTC. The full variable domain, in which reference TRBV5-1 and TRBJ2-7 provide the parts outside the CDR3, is KAGVTQTPRYLIKTRGQQVTLSCSPISGHRSVSWYQQTPGQGLQFLFEYFSETQRNKGNFPGRFSGRQFSNSRSEMNVSTLELGDSALYLCASRSAAGTYEQYFGPGTRLTVT.

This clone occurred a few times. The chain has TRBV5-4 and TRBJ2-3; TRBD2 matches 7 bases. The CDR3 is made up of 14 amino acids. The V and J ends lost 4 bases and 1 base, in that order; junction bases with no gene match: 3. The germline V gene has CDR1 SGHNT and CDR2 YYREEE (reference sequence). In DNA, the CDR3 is TGTGCCAGCAGCACTACTAGCGGCACAGATACGCAGTATTTT. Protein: CASSTTSGTDTQYF.

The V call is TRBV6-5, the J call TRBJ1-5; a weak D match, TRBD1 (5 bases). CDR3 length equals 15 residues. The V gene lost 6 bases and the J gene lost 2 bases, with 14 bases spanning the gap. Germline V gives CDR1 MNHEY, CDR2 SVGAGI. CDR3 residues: CASSPGGRGNQPQHF. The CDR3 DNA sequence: TGTGCCAGCAGCCCGGGGGGGAGGGGCAATCAGCCCCAGCATTTT.